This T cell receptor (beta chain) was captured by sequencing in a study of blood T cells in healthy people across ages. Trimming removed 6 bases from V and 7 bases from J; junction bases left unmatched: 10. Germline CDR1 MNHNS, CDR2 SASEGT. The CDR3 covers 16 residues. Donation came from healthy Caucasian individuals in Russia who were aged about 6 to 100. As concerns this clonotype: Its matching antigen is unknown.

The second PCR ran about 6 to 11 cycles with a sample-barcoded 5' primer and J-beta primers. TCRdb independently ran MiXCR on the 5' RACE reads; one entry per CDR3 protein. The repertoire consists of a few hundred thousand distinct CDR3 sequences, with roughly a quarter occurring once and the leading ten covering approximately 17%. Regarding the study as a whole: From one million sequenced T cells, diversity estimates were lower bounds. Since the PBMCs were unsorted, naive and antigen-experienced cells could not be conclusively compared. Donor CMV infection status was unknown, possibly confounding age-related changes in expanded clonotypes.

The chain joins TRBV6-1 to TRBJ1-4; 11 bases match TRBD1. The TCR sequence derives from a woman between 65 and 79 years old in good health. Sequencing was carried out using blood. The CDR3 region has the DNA TGTGCCAGCAGCGCAAGGACAGGGGGCCTTTCTGAAAAACTGTTTTTT. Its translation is CASSARTGGLSEKLFF.